Listed below are T cell receptor beta chains from one sample, sequenced in a study of beta chain features in type 1 diabetes. Produced via immunoSEQ multiplex PCR; TCRdb's table is partial and in-frame only. This table has 150,000 to 170,000 clones, around 8.5% appearing once. Sequencing used central memory CD4+ T cells from blood. The receptor source for this set is a man younger than 30 in good health. The CDR3 runs from the conserved cysteine through the conserved F or W. D genes are given only for firm matches. Rows may omit the clone size; those that give it use once, few, many or a size class.

abundance	len	v_gene	d_gene	j_gene	CDR3aa	CDR3nt
few	12	TRBV27	.	TRBJ1-5	CASSFRNQPQHF	TGTGCCAGCAGTTTCAGGAATCAGCCCCAGCATTTT
few	17	TRBV27	TRBD1	TRBJ1-4	CASSLYGQGITNEKLFF	TGTGCCAGCAGTCTCTATGGACAGGGAATAACTAATGAAAAACTGTTTTTT
many	16	TRBV25-1	.	TRBJ2-5	CASSDPGRQGRETQYF	TGTGCCAGCAGTGACCCAGGCCGGCAGGGCAGAGAGACCCAGTACTTC
few	17	TRBV6-1	TRBD2	TRBJ2-2	CASSVRLAGVNTGELFF	TGTGCCAGCAGTGTGAGACTAGCGGGAGTGAACACCGGGGAGCTGTTTTTT
few	16	TRBV28	TRBD2	TRBJ2-3	CASSYGGLAGADTQYF	TGTGCCAGCAGTTACGGGGGACTAGCGGGAGCAGATACGCAGTATTTT
few	11	TRBV28	.	TRBJ2-7	CASRGHYEQYF	TGTGCCAGCAGAGGACATTACGAGCAGTACTTC
few	16	TRBV2	TRBD1	TRBJ2-1	CASSLPGQGAEGEQFF	TGTGCCAGCAGTCTCCCGGGACAGGGGGCCGAGGGTGAGCAGTTCTTC
few	14	TRBV7-2	.	TRBJ2-1	CASSLQGQYNEQFF	TGTGCCAGCAGCTTGCAGGGTCAATACAATGAGCAGTTCTTC
few	18	TRBV6-4	TRBD1	TRBJ2-2	CASSDSSRGQGPTGELFF	TGTGCCAGCAGTGACTCGAGCCGGGGACAGGGGCCTACCGGGGAGCTGTTTTTT
few	16	TRBV7-9	.	TRBJ1-3	CASSTRQGGPGNTIYF	TGTGCCAGCAGCACCCGTCAGGGTGGACCTGGAAACACCATATATTTT
few	14	TRBV13	TRBD1	TRBJ1-2	CASSWDRGDYGYTF	TGTGCCAGCAGCTGGGACAGGGGGGACTATGGCTACACCTTC
many	13	TRBV29-1	TRBD2	TRBJ2-7	CSVALAGVYEQYF	TGCAGCGTTGCACTAGCGGGAGTCTACGAGCAGTACTTC
few	13	TRBV5-1	.	TRBJ2-2	CASSLVEAGELFF	TGCGCCAGCAGCTTGGTAGAGGCCGGGGAGCTGTTTTTT
few	17	TRBV7-6	TRBD1	TRBJ1-3	CASSPEGQAYSGNTIYF	TGTGCCAGCAGCCCTGAGGGACAGGCTTACTCTGGAAACACCATATATTTT
few	13	TRBV29-1	TRBD1	TRBJ1-2	CSASGQGSHGYTF	TGCAGCGCCTCGGGACAGGGTAGCCATGGCTACACCTTC
.	16	TRBV7-9	.	TRBJ1-1	CATTKGSLSSNTEAFF	TGTGCCACCACTAAAGGCAGCCTCTCATCCAACACTGAAGCTTTCTTT
few	15	TRBV5-1	.	TRBJ2-2	CASSLRQVNTGELFF	TGCGCCAGCAGCTTGAGGCAGGTGAACACCGGGGAGCTGTTTTTT
.	12	TRBV27	.	TRBJ2-2	CASSHTTGELFF	TGTGCCAGCAGCCACACCACCGGGGAGCTGTTTTTT
.	15	TRBV5-1	TRBD2	TRBJ2-5	CASSQGLAGVETQYF	TGCGCCAGCAGCCAAGGACTAGCGGGGGTTGAGACCCAGTACTTC
few	14	TRBV19	.	TRBJ2-7	CASRPRDTSYEQYF	TGTGCCAGTAGGCCCCGGGACACCTCCTACGAGCAGTACTTC
few	16	TRBV7-3	.	TRBJ2-2	CASSTTGTKNTGELFF	TGTGCCAGCAGCACGACCGGGACAAAGAACACCGGGGAGCTGTTTTTT
.	16	TRBV18	TRBD1	TRBJ1-1	CASSPVLGQGFTEAFF	TGTGCCAGCTCACCGGTCTTGGGACAGGGATTCACTGAAGCTTTCTTT
.	17	TRBV4-1	.	TRBJ2-7	CASSQVPGLSGSYEQYF	TGCGCCAGCAGCCAAGTTCCAGGACTCTCCGGCTCCTACGAGCAGTACTTC
few	18	TRBV7-9	TRBD2	TRBJ2-7	CASSSPGLAGESSYEQYF	TGTGCCAGCAGCTCGCCGGGACTAGCGGGAGAGAGCTCCTACGAGCAGTACTTC
few	16	TRBV4-2	TRBD2	TRBJ2-2	CASSQELAGGTGELFF	TGTGCCAGCAGCCAAGAATTGGCGGGGGGCACCGGGGAGCTGTTTTTT
few	15	TRBV28	TRBD2	TRBJ2-1	CASSPSSGALNEQFF	TGTGCCAGCAGCCCATCTAGCGGGGCTCTTAATGAGCAGTTCTTC
many	18	TRBV4-3	TRBD2	TRBJ2-3	CASSPRPGTSGVTDTQYF	TGCGCCAGCAGCCCCCGTCCCGGGACTAGCGGGGTCACAGATACGCAGTATTTT
few	16	TRBV6-1	.	TRBJ2-7	CASSEATFSGINEQYF	TGTGCCAGCAGTGAAGCTACTTTTTCGGGGATCAACGAGCAGTACTTC
.	15	TRBV25-1	TRBD2	TRBJ2-5	CASSDPGLAWETQYF	TGTGCCAGCAGTGATCCCGGACTAGCTTGGGAGACCCAGTACTTC
many	15	TRBV11-2	.	TRBJ2-2	CASSLGAMGTGELFF	TGTGCCAGCAGCTTAGGAGCGATGGGCACCGGGGAGCTGTTTTTT
few	14	TRBV9	.	TRBJ1-3	CASSVDSSGNTIYF	TGTGCCAGCAGCGTAGACAGCTCTGGAAACACCATATATTTT
.	15	TRBV28	.	TRBJ2-4	CASSPYRLTKNIQYF	TGTGCCAGCAGTCCCTACAGGCTTACCAAAAACATTCAGTACTTC
.	15	TRBV7-2	.	TRBJ1-1	CASSPLAGRNTEAFF	TGTGCCAGCAGCCCCCTGGCGGGTAGGAACACTGAAGCTTTCTTT
.	18	TRBV28	.	TRBJ2-1	CASSSTTDPGQGIDEQFF	TGTGCCAGCAGTTCAACTACAGATCCGGGACAAGGGATCGATGAGCAGTTCTTC
few	12	TRBV30	.	TRBJ2-7	CATSPGAGEQYF	TGTGCCACCTCCCCAGGGGCCGGGGAGCAGTACTTC